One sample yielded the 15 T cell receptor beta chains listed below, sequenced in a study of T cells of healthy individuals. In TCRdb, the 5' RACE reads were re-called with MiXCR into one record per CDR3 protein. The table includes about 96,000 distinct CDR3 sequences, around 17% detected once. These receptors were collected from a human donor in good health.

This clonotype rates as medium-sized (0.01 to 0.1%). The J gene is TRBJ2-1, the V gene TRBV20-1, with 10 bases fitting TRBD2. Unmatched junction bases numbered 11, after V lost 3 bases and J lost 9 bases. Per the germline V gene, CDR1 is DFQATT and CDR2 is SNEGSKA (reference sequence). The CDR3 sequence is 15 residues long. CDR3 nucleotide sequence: TGCAGTGCTAGTCGTGATTGGGGACTAGCGAGTGAGCAGTTCTTC. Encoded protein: CSASRDWGLASEQFF.

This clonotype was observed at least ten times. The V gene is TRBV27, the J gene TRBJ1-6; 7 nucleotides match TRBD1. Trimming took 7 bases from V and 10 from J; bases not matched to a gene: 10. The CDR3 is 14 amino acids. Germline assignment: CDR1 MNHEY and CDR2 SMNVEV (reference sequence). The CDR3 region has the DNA TGTGCCAGCAATACAGGGGAGAGACGATCACCCCTCCACTTT. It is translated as CASNTGERRSPLHF.

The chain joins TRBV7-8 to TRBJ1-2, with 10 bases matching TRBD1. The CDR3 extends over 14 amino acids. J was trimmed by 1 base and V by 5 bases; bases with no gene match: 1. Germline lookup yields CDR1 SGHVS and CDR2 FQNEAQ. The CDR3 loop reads CASSRTGGNYGYTF. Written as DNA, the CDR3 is TGTGCCAGCAGCCGGACAGGGGGTAACTATGGCTACACCTTC.

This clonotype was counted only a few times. As DNA, the CDR3 is TGTGCCAGCACCCTTACCAGGGGGGAGTTCACTGAAGCTTTCTTT. Protein: CASTLTRGEFTEAFF. This rearrangement joins TRBV28 to TRBJ1-1; 7 nucleotides align to TRBD1. The CDR3 has 15 amino acids. With 7 bases clipped from V and 4 bases from J, the junction kept 12 bases outside the gene matches. The germline CDR1 and CDR2 sequences are MDHEN and SYDVKM.

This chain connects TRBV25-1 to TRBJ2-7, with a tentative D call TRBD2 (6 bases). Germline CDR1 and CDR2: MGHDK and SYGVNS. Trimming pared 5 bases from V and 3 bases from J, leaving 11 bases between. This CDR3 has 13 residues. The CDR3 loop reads CASSRGAYYEQYF. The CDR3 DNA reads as TGTGCCAGCAGTCGCGGGGCCTACTACGAGCAGTACTTC.

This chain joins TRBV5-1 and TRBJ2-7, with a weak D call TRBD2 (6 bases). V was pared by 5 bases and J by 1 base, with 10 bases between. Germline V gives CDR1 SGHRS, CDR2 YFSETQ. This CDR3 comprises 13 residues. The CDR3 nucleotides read TGCGCCAGCAGAATAGCGGAGTCCTACGAGCAGTACTTC. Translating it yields CASRIAESYEQYF.

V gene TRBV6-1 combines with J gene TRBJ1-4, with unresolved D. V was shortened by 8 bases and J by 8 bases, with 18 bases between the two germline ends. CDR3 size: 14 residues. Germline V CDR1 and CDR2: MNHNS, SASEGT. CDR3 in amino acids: CASVSGERREKLFF. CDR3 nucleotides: TGTGCCAGCGTATCTGGGGAGAGGCGGGAAAAACTGTTTTTT.

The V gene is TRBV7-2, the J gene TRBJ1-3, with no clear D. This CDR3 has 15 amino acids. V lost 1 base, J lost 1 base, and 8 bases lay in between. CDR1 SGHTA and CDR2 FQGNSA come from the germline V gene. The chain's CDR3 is CASSLDSLSGNTIYF. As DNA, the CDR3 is TGTGCCAGCAGCTTAGACAGCCTTTCTGGAAACACCATATATTTT.

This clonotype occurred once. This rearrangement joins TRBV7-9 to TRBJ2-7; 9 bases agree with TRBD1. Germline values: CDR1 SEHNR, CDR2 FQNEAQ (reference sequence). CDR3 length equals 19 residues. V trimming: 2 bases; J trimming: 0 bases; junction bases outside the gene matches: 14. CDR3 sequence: CASSLPLGTGKPSSYEQYF. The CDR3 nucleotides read TGTGCCAGCAGCTTACCTTTGGGGACAGGGAAACCGAGCTCCTACGAGCAGTACTTC.

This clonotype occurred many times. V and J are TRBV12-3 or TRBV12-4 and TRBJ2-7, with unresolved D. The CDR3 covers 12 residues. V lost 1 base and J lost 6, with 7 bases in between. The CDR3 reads CASSLEFGEQYF. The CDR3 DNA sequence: TGTGCCAGCAGTTTAGAGTTCGGCGAGCAGTACTTC.

CDR3 nucleotide sequence: TGCAGCGTGGGGGGCCTCGGAGGCTACACCTTC. Translation: CSVGGLGGYTF. The chain combines TRBV29-1 with TRBJ1-2; D might be TRBD1 (6 bases). Germline CDR1 reads SQVTM; CDR2 reads ANQGSEA. This CDR3 is built from 11 residues. Trimming removed 6 bases from V and 8 bases from J, with 13 bases in between.

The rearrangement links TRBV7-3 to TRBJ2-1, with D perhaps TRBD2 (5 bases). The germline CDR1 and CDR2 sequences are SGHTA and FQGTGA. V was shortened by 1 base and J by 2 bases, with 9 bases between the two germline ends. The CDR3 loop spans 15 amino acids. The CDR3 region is CASSLRGSTYNEQFF. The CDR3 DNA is TGTGCCAGCAGCTTAAGAGGGTCCACCTACAATGAGCAGTTCTTC.

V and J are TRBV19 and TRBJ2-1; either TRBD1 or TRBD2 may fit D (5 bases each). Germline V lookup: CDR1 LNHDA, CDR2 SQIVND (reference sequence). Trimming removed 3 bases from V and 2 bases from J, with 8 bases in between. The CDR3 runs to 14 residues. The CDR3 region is CASSIRGPYNEQFF. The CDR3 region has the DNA TGTGCCAGTAGTATTAGGGGACCCTACAATGAGCAGTTCTTC.

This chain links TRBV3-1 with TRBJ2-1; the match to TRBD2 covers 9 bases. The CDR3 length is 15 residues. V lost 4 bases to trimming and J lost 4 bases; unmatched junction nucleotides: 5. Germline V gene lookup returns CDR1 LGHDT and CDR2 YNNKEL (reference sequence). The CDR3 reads CASSLTAGGYNEQFF. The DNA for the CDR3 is TGTGCCAGCAGCCTCACGGCGGGGGGGTACAATGAGCAGTTCTTC.

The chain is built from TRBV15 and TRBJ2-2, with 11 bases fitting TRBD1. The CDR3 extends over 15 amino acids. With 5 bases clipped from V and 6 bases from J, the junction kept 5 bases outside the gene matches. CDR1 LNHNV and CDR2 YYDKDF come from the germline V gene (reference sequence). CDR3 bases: TGTGCCACCAGCCTCCGGGACAGGGGGTCCGGGGAGCTGTTTTTT. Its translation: CATSLRDRGSGELFF. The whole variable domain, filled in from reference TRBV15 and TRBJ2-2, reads DAMVIQNPRYQVTQFGKPVTLSCSQTLNHNVMYWYQQKSSQAPKLLFHYYDKDFNNEADTPDNFQSRRPNTSFCFLDIRSPGLGDTAMYLCATSLRDRGSGELFFGEGSRLTVL.